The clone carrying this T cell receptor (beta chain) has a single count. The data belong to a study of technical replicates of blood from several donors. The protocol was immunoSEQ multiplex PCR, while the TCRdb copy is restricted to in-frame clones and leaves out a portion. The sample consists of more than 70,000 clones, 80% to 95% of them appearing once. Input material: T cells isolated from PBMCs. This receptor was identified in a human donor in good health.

As DNA, the CDR3 is TGTGCCAGCAGCTCAGGACAGGGTAACTATGGCTACACCTTC. Translated: CASSSGQGNYGYTF. V and J are TRBV11-2 and TRBJ1-2, with TRBD1 identical over 8 bases. Germline V gene lookup returns CDR1 SGHAT and CDR2 FQNNGV. The CDR3 extends over 14 amino acids. The trim removed 4 bases at V and 1 base at J, leaving 2 bases unmatched.